This T cell receptor (beta chain) was recovered during a study of blood T cells in healthy people across ages. Germline V gene data show CDR1 as SQVTM and CDR2 as ANQGSEA. The CDR3 loop spans 13 amino acids. V was trimmed by 4 bases and J by 6 bases, leaving 13 bases between them. Points on this clonotype: Its cognate antigen is unknown.

A second PCR of about 6 to 12 cycles used a sample-barcoded 5' primer and a J-beta primer mix. TCRdb independently ran MiXCR on the 5' RACE reads; one entry per CDR3 protein. Of around 1,800,000 distinct CDR3 sequences in the sample, around 40% are singletons; the top ten hold roughly 24%. Study-wide findings and caveats: Estimated diversity, derived from one million T cells, was regarded as an underestimate. The long-lived group displayed more naive CD4+ cells, plus higher diversity, than the aged donors did.

The specimen sequenced was blood. The chain has TRBV29-1 and TRBJ2-1; TRBD1 is a possible D gene (6 bases). This TCR was sampled from a human donor in good health. CDR3 sequence: CSVGPDSFNEQFF. The CDR3 DNA reads as TGCAGCGTTGGGCCGGACAGTTTCAATGAGCAGTTCTTC.